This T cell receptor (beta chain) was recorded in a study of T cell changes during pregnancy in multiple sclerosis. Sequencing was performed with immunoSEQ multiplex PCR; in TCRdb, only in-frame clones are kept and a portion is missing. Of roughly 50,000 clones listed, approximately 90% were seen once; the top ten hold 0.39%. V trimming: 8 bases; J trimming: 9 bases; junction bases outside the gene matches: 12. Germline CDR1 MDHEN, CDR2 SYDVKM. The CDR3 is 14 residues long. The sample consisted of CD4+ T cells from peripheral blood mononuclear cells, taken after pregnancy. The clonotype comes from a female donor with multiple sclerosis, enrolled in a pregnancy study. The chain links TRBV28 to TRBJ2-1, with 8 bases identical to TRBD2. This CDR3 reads CASGHDGRGGEQFF. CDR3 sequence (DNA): TGTGCCAGCGGCCATGACGGGAGGGGTGGTGAGCAGTTCTTC.